This T cell receptor beta chain was found in a study of memory CD8 T cells in hepatitis C reinfection. Study in general: Between 12 and 24 weeks after reinfection detection, late samples were drawn.

The repertoire was sequenced with immunoSEQ multiplex PCR; TCRdb's copy has only in-frame clones and lacks some. The table shows some 50,000 clones, with approximately 89% occurring only once. Time point defined: late/post reinfection, 12 to 24 weeks after detection. TCR sequencing was done directly ex vivo on sorted cells, without expansion in vitro. Trimming stripped 6 bases from V and 6 bases from J, with 13 bases between. Germline V CDR1 and CDR2: WNHNN, SYGVQD (reference sequence). The CDR3 is 13 residues long. The source is a man between 18 and 29 years old with hepatitis C virus infection. Sequenced material: naive CD8+ T cells sorted from blood. The chain couples TRBV10-1 to TRBJ2-3; D not resolved. CDR3 coding DNA: TGCGCCAGCAGCATCACTCCCACTGATACGCAGTATTTT. The encoded protein is CASSITPTDTQYF.